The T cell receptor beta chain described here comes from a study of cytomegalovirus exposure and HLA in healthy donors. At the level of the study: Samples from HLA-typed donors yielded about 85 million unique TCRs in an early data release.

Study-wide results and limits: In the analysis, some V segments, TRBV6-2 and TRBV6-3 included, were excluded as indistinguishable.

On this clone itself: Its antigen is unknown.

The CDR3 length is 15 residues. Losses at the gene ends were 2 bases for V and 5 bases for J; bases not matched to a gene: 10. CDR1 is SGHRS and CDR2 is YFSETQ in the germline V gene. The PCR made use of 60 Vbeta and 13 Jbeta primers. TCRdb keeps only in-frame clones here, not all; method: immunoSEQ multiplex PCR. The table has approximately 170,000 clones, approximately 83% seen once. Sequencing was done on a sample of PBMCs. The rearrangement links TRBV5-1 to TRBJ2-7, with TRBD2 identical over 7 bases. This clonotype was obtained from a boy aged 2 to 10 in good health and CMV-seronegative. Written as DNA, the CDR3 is TGCGCCAGCAGCTTATCGGGGGGAGAGGGGAACGAGCAGTACTTC. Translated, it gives CASSLSGGEGNEQYF.